This entry concerns a single T cell receptor (beta chain). Antigen specificity is unknown. Mismatch with germline at one junction end may stem from a read error. This entry is derived from a study of tumor and adjacent non-tumor tissue in lung cancer. General study results and limits: Tumor TCR diversity, when higher, was linked to shorter survival.

The library came from three nested PCR rounds adapted from ARM-PCR protocols. TCRdb re-derived calls from the multiplex PCR reads in MiXCR, one entry per CDR3 protein. The data hold around 74,000 distinct CDR3 sequences, with nearly 70% observed a single time. No cell sorting was done before RNA was extracted from the tissue. Between August and November 2014, newly diagnosed, chemotherapy-naive lung cancer patients underwent thoracic surgery in China. Germline V gene sequence: CDR1 MNHEY, CDR2 SVGAGI. CDR3 length equals 13 residues. The chain is built from TRBV6-5 and TRBJ1-2; a weak D match, TRBD1 (6 bases). Input material: lung tumor tissue. This receptor was identified in a woman in her sixties or seventies with non-small cell lung cancer. The CDR3 region has the DNA TGTTCCAGCAGAAGGGGGGGGGCAGATGGCTACACCTTC. It translates to CSSRRGGADGYTF.